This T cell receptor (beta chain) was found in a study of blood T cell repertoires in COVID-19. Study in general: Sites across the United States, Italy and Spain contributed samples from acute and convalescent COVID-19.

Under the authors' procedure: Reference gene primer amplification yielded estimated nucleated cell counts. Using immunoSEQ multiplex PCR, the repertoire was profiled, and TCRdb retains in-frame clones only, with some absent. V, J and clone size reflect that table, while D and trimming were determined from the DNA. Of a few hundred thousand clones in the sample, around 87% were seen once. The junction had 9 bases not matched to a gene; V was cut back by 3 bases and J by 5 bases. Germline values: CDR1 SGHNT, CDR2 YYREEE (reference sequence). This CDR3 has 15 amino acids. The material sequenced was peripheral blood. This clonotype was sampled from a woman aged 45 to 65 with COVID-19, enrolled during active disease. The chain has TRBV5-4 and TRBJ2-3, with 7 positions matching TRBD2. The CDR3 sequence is CASSSPAGLLDTQYF. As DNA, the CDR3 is TGTGCCAGCAGCTCGCCAGCGGGGCTACTAGATACGCAGTATTTT.